The 14 T cell receptor beta chains in this list originate from one sample, sequenced in a study of T-cell reconstitution after alpha-beta-depleted transplantation in children. Preparation of the TCRbeta library involved a method that used unique molecular identifiers. From the PCR reads, TCRdb called clonotypes with MiXCR, one entry per CDR3 protein. The sample records 5,000 or so distinct CDR3 sequences, around 7% being singletons. The sample was PBMCs, mostly from graft donor cells, taken 60 days after TCRalphabeta/CD19-depleted stem cell transplant. Receptors originate from a boy under three years old who had a stem cell transplant for SCID, so the T cells may come from the graft donor.

By proportion, this clonotype is medium-sized (0.01 to 0.1%). This chain uses TRBV20-1 with TRBJ2-2, with D hard to call. The CDR3 has 16 residues. V lost 6 bases and J lost 7, with 24 bases in between. CDR1 is DFQATT and CDR2 is SNEGSKA in the germline V gene (reference sequence). The CDR3: CSAVQPVKGKNGELFF. Here the CDR3 DNA reads TGCAGTGCGGTCCAGCCGGTAAAGGGAAAGAACGGGGAGCTGTTTTTT.

This clonotype was recorded at least ten times. The J gene is TRBJ1-2, the V gene TRBV29-1, with D perhaps TRBD1 (5 bases). The V end was cut by 4 bases, the J end by 8 bases, with 23 bases between. The CDR3 loop spans 15 amino acids. Germline CDR1 SQVTM, CDR2 ANQGSEA. CDR3 nucleotides: TGCAGCGTTGTTTCTTCCCTCGGGGGGGTGTCGGGCTACACCTTC. Protein: CSVVSSLGGVSGYTF.

This clonotype is deemed medium-sized. This chain links TRBV6-5 with TRBJ2-5; 8 nucleotides line up with TRBD1. CDR1 and CDR2 (germline): MNHEY, SVGAGI. This CDR3 region has 13 residues. V gave up 7 bases and J gave up 4 bases; unmatched junction bases: 5. CDR3 bases: TGTGCCAGCACTAACAGGGGGAGAGAGACCCAGTACTTC. It is translated as CASTNRGRETQYF.

This clonotype came up many times. The chain combines TRBV7-3 with TRBJ1-4; D unresolved. The germline CDR1 and CDR2 sequences are SGHTA and FQGTGA. The CDR3 has 9 amino acids. With 9 bases removed from V and 6 bases from J, the gap between germline ends came to 2 bases. CDR3 sequence reads: CARDEKLFF. CDR3 nucleotides: TGTGCCAGGGATGAAAAACTGTTTTTT.

Judged by abundance, this clonotype is medium-sized. The chain has TRBV15 and TRBJ2-3, with D perhaps being TRBD1 or TRBD2 (5 bases each). Trimming stripped 2 bases from V and 7 bases from J, with 13 bases between. Germline-derived CDR1 and CDR2 are LNHNV and YYDKDF (reference sequence). CDR3 size: 14 residues. The CDR3 region is CATSRPWGMHTQYF. The DNA of the CDR3 is TGTGCCACCAGCAGACCATGGGGGATGCATACGCAGTATTTT.

This clonotype is classed as medium-sized. The chain employs TRBV20-1 and TRBJ1-1, with TRBD1 as a possible D gene (6 bases). V was cut by 6 bases and J by 7 bases, with 18 bases left in between. The CDR3 sequence is 13 residues long. The germline V gene has CDR1 DFQATT and CDR2 SNEGSKA (reference sequence). The CDR3 here is CSATQGISGEAFF. CDR3 coding DNA: TGCAGTGCCACACAGGGAATATCAGGTGAAGCTTTCTTT.

This clonotype was counted at least ten times. The chain combines TRBV19 with TRBJ2-7; possible D gene TRBD1, 6 bases. With 9 bases removed from V and 3 bases from J, the gap between germline ends came to 18 bases. The length of the CDR3 is 14 residues. In germline, CDR1 is LNHDA, CDR2 SQIVND (reference sequence). The CDR3 DNA reads as TGTGCCAGCAGAAAGAAATCACAGGGCTACGAGCAGTACTTC. This encodes CASRKKSQGYEQYF.

This clonotype is labeled as medium-sized (0.01 to 0.1%). The gene calls are TRBV5-1 and TRBJ2-1; maybe TRBD2 (6 bases). CDR1 is SGHRS and CDR2 is YFSETQ in the germline V gene. The CDR3 is 14 amino acids. Trimming stripped 1 base from V and 5 bases from J, with 10 bases between. The chain's CDR3 is CASSLSRGNNEQFF. The CDR3 bases are TGCGCCAGCAGCTTGAGTCGCGGGAACAATGAGCAGTTCTTC. Based on the CDR3 plus reference TRBV5-1 and TRBJ2-1, the full variable domain is KAGVTQTPRYLIKTRGQQVTLSCSPISGHRSVSWYQQTPGQGLQFLFEYFSETQRNKGNFPGRFSGRQFSNSRSEMNVSTLELGDSALYLCASSLSRGNNEQFFGPGTRLTVL.

This clonotype occurred many times. The J gene is TRBJ1-1, the V gene TRBV20-1; 7 nucleotides align to TRBD1. The V gene end was trimmed by 2 bases and the J gene end by 0 bases; junction bases not matched to a gene: 3. Germline loops: CDR1 DFQATT, CDR2 SNEGSKA (reference sequence). CDR3 length equals 14 residues. CDR3 loop: CSARRQGVNTEAFF. The CDR3, as DNA: TGCAGTGCTAGAAGACAGGGAGTGAACACTGAAGCTTTCTTT.

This clonotype is classed as medium-sized. J is TRBJ2-7 and V is TRBV12-3 or TRBV12-4; D may correspond to TRBD1 or TRBD2 (5 bases each). CDR3 length: 15 residues. Deletions cut 2 bases from V and 2 bases from J, with 13 bases between. The CDR3 DNA reads TGTGCCAGCAGTTTATACGGGTTGGGGGCCTACGAGCAGTACTTC. Translated: CASSLYGLGAYEQYF.

This clonotype is classed as medium-sized. The V gene is TRBV7-9, the J gene TRBJ1-5, with TRBD1 matching 7 bases. Germline V gene lookup returns CDR1 SEHNR and CDR2 FQNEAQ (reference sequence). Trimming removed 5 bases from V and 3 bases from J; junction bases left unmatched: 4. CDR3 length: 14 amino acids. The CDR3 spells CASSLTGFNQPQHF. CDR3 DNA: TGTGCCAGCAGCCTGACAGGGTTCAATCAGCCCCAGCATTTT.

This clonotype qualifies as medium-sized. The chain is built from TRBV20-1 and TRBJ2-2; D possibly corresponds to TRBD1 (6 bases). The V gene lost 3 bases and the J gene lost 1 base, with 9 bases spanning the gap. In germline, CDR1 is DFQATT, CDR2 SNEGSKA (reference sequence). The length of the CDR3 is 14 residues. CDR3 sequence reads: CSASLRGNTGELFF. As DNA, the CDR3 is TGCAGTGCTAGTCTCAGGGGGAACACCGGGGAGCTGTTTTTT.

This clonotype was picked up many times. This chain connects TRBV12-3 or TRBV12-4 to TRBJ1-2; no clear D. V was shortened by 3 bases and J by 4 bases, with 12 bases between the two germline ends. The CDR3 is made up of 14 amino acids. CDR3 loop: CASSLRGGSYGYTF. CDR3 nucleotides: TGTGCCAGCAGTTTGCGGGGTGGATCCTATGGCTACACCTTC.

This clonotype was detected many times. The rearrangement uses TRBV6-5 and TRBJ1-2; no clear D gene. V was pared by 0 bases and J by 7 bases, with 15 bases between. The germline gives CDR1 MNHEY, CDR2 SVGAGI. This CDR3 contains 15 residues. CDR3 loop: CASSYSMAVKGGYTF. In nucleotides, the CDR3 is TGTGCCAGCAGTTACTCGATGGCGGTGAAAGGTGGCTACACCTTC.